Listed below are T cell receptor beta chains from one sample, sequenced in a study of beta chain features in type 1 diabetes. The table came from immunoSEQ multiplex PCR; TCRdb's copy has only in-frame clones and leaves some out. This sample carries more than 300,000 clones, about 15% of them seen once, and the ten largest clones take around 0.02%. The sample comprised naive CD4+ T cells from blood. These receptors all come from a woman in her late teens or twenties in good health. The CDR3 runs from the conserved cysteine through the conserved F or W. A D gene is named only where the DNA matches it firmly. Only some rows state a clone size, as once, few, many or a class for expanded clones.

>.|TRBJ1-5|TRBV6-5|.
TGTGCCAGCAGTTACTCGAGGTTTGCGAGCAATCAGCCCCAGCATTTT
CASSYSRFASNQPQHF
>TRBD1|TRBJ1-2|TRBV4-2|.
TGTGCCAGCAGCCAGGCCTGGACAGGGAGAACTAACTATGGCTACACCTTC
CASSQAWTGRTNYGYTF
>.|TRBJ2-1|TRBV5-1|.
TGCGCCAGCAGCTTAGAGTGGCCTGGGGCCAATGAGCAGTTCTTC
CASSLEWPGANEQFF
>.|TRBJ2-7|TRBV2|.
TGTGCCAGCCTCAAAGCGATCTCCTACGAGCAGTACTTC
CASLKAISYEQYF
>.|TRBJ1-5|TRBV30|few
TGTGCCTGGAGTGTCGGGGTACGGCAGCCCCAGCATTTT
CAWSVGVRQPQHF
>TRBD1|TRBJ1-1|TRBV5-1|few
TGCGCCAGCAGCGACAGGGGGTGGAACACTGAAGCTTTCTTT
CASSDRGWNTEAFF
>.|TRBJ2-1|TRBV5-1|few
TGCGCCAGCAGCTTGGCCAGCGGCTCCTACAATGAGCAGTTCTTC
CASSLASGSYNEQFF
>.|TRBJ2-5|TRBV28|few
TGTGCCAGCACCGGGTACCAAGAGACCCAGTACTTC
CASTGYQETQYF
>.|TRBJ2-7|TRBV28|.
TGTGCCAGCAGCCCGGGGTCCCCCTACGAGCAGTACTTC
CASSPGSPYEQYF
>.|TRBJ2-3|TRBV18|.
TGTGCCAGTACGGACTCTAGCACAGATACGCAGTATTTT
CASTDSSTDTQYF
>.|TRBJ2-4|TRBV25-1|.
TGTGCCAGCAGTGAACAGGGATGGGCCAAAAACATTCAGTACTTC
CASSEQGWAKNIQYF
>TRBD1|TRBJ2-7|TRBV9|.
TGTGCCAGCAGCCCTCGACAGGGGCTAGGGATACGGCAGTACTTC
CASSPRQGLGIRQYF
>TRBD1|TRBJ2-5|TRBV6-1|.
TGTGCCAGCAGTGATACCGGGACAGGGCAAGAGACCCAGTACTTC
CASSDTGTGQETQYF
>TRBD2|TRBJ2-1|TRBV30|.
TGTGCCCGACGGGAGGTGCGGCTAGCGGTAGGGAATGAGCAGTTCTTC
CARREVRLAVGNEQFF
>TRBD2|TRBJ2-1|TRBV9|.
TGTGCCAGCAGCGTCCTAGCGGGAGGCTACAATGAGCAGTTCTTC
CASSVLAGGYNEQFF
>.|TRBJ1-1|TRBV18|few
TGTGCCAGCTCACCAACGGGTATCTCTGAAGCTTTCTTT
CASSPTGISEAFF
>TRBD2|TRBJ2-1|TRBV7-9|few
TGTGCCAGCAGCCCTGGACTAGCGACAAGCTCCTACAATGAGCAGTTCTTC
CASSPGLATSSYNEQFF
>.|TRBJ2-4|TRBV29-1|.
TGCAGCACCAGAACAGAAAACCTAGCCAAAAACATTCAGTACTTC
CSTRTENLAKNIQYF
>TRBD2|TRBJ2-7|TRBV6-5|.
TGTGCCAGCCTTAGCGGGGTTTCCTACGAGCAGTACTTC
CASLSGVSYEQYF
>.|TRBJ2-3|TRBV5-1|few
TGCGCCAGCAGCCGCGCAGGACTGTCAGATACGCAGTATTTT
CASSRAGLSDTQYF
>TRBD2|TRBJ2-1|TRBV6-1|few
TGTGCCAGCAATCTAGCGGGAATCTACAATGAGCAGTTCTTC
CASNLAGIYNEQFF
>TRBD1|TRBJ1-1|TRBV19|.
TGTGCCAGTAGTACCTCGACAGGGGGGACTGAAGCTTTCTTT
CASSTSTGGTEAFF
>.|TRBJ2-1|TRBV29-1|.
TGCAGCGTTGTGCAACTAGCTAGCTCCTACAATGAGCAGTTCTTC
CSVVQLASSYNEQFF
>.|TRBJ1-2|TRBV7-8|few
TGTGCCAGCAGCTTATCGCAGGGGACTAACTATGGCTACACCTTC
CASSLSQGTNYGYTF
>.|TRBJ1-1|TRBV7-9|few
TGTGCCAGCAGCCCGTCGAGGGCTGAAGCTTTCTTT
CASSPSRAEAFF
>.|TRBJ2-1|TRBV29-1|.
TGCAGCGTTGATCGGGGGGCGGGTGAGCAGTTCTTC
CSVDRGAGEQFF
>TRBD2|TRBJ2-1|TRBV7-9|few
TGTGCCAGCAGCTTAGAACTAGCGCTGAGCTCCTACAATGAGCAGTTCTTC
CASSLELALSSYNEQFF
>TRBD1|TRBJ2-7|TRBV28|.
TGTGCCAGCAGTTCTTACGGACAGGGGAGCTCCTACGAGCAGTACTTC
CASSSYGQGSSYEQYF
>.|TRBJ1-1|TRBV29-1|few
TGCAGCGTTGAAGCAGGACTGGGCACTGAAGCTTTCTTT
CSVEAGLGTEAFF
>.|TRBJ2-2|TRBV4-2|few
TGTGCCAGCAGCCTAGGAGCCTGGGCCGGGGAGCTGTTTTTT
CASSLGAWAGELFF
>.|TRBJ1-5|TRBV25-1|few
TGTGCCAGCAGTGAATATCTTATCGGGGGACCGAGCAATCAGCCCCAGCATTTT
CASSEYLIGGPSNQPQHF
>.|TRBJ1-5|TRBV6-1|few
TGTGCCAGCAGTGCAAGGATCGGGTATAGCAATCAGCCCCAGCATTTT
CASSARIGYSNQPQHF
>TRBD2|TRBJ2-5|TRBV30|few
TGTGCCTGGAGTAGGGGACTAGCGGGAAGAGCCTATCTCCAAGAGACCCAGTACTTC
CAWSRGLAGRAYLQETQYF
>.|TRBJ2-3|TRBV7-2|once
TGTGCCAGCAGCTTAAATGGGGCAGTCAGCACAGATACGCAGTATTTT
CASSLNGAVSTDTQYF
>.|TRBJ2-6|TRBV21-1|.
TGTGCCAGCAGCCCGAGAGGGGGCGCGGTTAGTATAGCTGGGGCCAACGTCCTGACTTTC
CASSPRGGAVSIAGANVLTF
>TRBD1|TRBJ2-7|TRBV30|.
TGTGCCTGGTCCGGACAGGGGACGAGGGAGCAGTACTTC
CAWSGQGTREQYF
>.|TRBJ2-2|TRBV5-1|.
TGCGCCAGCTTCCCCGGGGACACCGGGGAGCTGTTTTTT
CASFPGDTGELFF
>.|TRBJ2-6|TRBV2|.
TGTGCCCGCGGGCCCCCACAGCCCTCTGGGGCCAACGTCCTGACTTTC
CARGPPQPSGANVLTF
>.|TRBJ2-7|TRBV30|.
TGTGGAACAAAGAGGGCGGGATTTTACGAGCAGTACTTC
CGTKRAGFYEQYF
>TRBD2|TRBJ2-1|TRBV6-5|few
TGTGCCAGCAGTCCCCCGGGAGGCTTTGAGCAGTTCTTC
CASSPPGGFEQFF
>.|TRBJ1-5|TRBV18|.
TGTGCCAGCTCACCGGGGCGGACACCAAATCAGCCCCAGCATTTT
CASSPGRTPNQPQHF
>.|TRBJ1-3|TRBV20-1|few
TGCAGTGCTGGTTCCGGGGGCACCATATATTTT
CSAGSGGTIYF
>.|TRBJ1-4|TRBV25-1|few
TGTGCCAGCAGTGAGTCTTATGCAGGGGTTGATAATGAAAAACTGTTTTTT
CASSESYAGVDNEKLFF
>TRBD1|TRBJ1-1|TRBV28|few
TGTGCCAGCAGTTCGGGACAGGGGATGAACACTGAAGCTTTCTTT
CASSSGQGMNTEAFF
>TRBD1|TRBJ2-1|TRBV5-1|few
TGCGCCAGCACCCAGGGGGCGGTCAATGAGCAGTTCTTC
CASTQGAVNEQFF
>TRBD2|TRBJ2-7|TRBV6-5|.
TGTGCCAGCAGTTACCTTACCGGGACTAGCCCACAGTACTTC
CASSYLTGTSPQYF